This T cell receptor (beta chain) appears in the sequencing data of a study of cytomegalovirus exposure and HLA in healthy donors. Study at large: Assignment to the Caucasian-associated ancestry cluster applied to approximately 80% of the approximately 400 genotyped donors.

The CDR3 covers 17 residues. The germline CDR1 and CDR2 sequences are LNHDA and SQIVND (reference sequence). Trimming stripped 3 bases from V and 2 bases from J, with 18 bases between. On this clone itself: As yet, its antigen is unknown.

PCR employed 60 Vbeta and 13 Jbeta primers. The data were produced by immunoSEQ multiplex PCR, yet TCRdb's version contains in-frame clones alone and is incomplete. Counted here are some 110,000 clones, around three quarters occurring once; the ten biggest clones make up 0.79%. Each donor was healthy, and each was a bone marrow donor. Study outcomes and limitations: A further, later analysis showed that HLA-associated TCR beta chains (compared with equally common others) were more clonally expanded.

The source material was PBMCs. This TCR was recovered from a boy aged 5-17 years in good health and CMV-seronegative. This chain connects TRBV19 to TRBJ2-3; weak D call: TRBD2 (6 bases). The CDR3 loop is CASSIDSDGRSTDTQYF. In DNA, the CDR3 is TGTGCCAGTAGTATTGATTCGGATGGGAGGTCCACAGATACGCAGTATTTT.